This T cell receptor beta chain was found in a study of beta chain features in type 1 diabetes. Points from the study as a whole: TCRB repertoires of naive, central memory and Treg cells appeared more similar among patients than among healthy donors.

There are 16 residues in the CDR3. CDR1 SGDLS and CDR2 YYNGEE come from the germline V gene. V gave up 0 bases and J gave up 4 bases, with 14 bases separating them. As every portion of the isolated RNA was reverse transcribed, the sequencing read expressed TCRB transcripts. Method: immunoSEQ multiplex PCR; TCRdb's copy keeps in-frame clones and lacks some. The sample records 900,000 or so clones, about 17% being singletons. This clone was seen only a few times. Its target is not known. This receptor was identified in a young woman in good health. This chain uses TRBV9 with TRBJ2-1, with D perhaps being TRBD1 or TRBD2 (5 bases each). The sequenced sample consisted of naive CD4+ T cells from blood. As DNA, the CDR3 is TGTGCCAGCAGCGTAGGCTTCGGGACGGAATACAATGAGCAGTTCTTC. This sequence encodes CASSVGFGTEYNEQFF. The full variable domain, its missing parts supplied by reference TRBV9 and TRBJ2-1, is DSGVTQTPKHLITATGQRVTLRCSPRSGDLSVYWYQQSLDQGLQFLIQYYNGEERAKGNILERFSAQQFPDLHSELNLSSLELGDSALYFCASSVGFGTEYNEQFFGPGTRLTVL.